The rows below give T cell receptor beta chains drawn from one sample of a study of cytomegalovirus exposure and HLA in healthy donors. Assay used: immunoSEQ multiplex PCR; TCRdb lists only in-frame clones, some missing. Of under 150,000 clones listed, roughly 9% were seen once; the top ten hold approximately 7.5%. The sample comprised PBMCs. The origin of the receptors is a woman in her thirties or forties in good health and CMV-seropositive. Each CDR3 is given with its conserved first and last residue. A D gene is named only where the DNA matches it firmly. Part of the rows lack a size; the others show once, few, many or a class for expanded clones.

V gene	J gene	D gene	clone size	CDR3 DNA	CDR3 protein
TRBV7-3	TRBJ2-3	NA	few	TGTGCCAGCAGCTTAGCGGGGTTACTCACAGATACGCAGTATTTT	CASSLAGLLTDTQYF
TRBV5-1	TRBJ2-7	NA	NA	TGCGCCAGCAGCCGGGAAAGTACGCAGGACGAGCAGTACTTC	CASSRESTQDEQYF
TRBV5-1	TRBJ2-2	NA	NA	TGCGCCAGCAGCTTGGCCACAGACATGTACACCGGGGAGCTGTTTTTT	CASSLATDMYTGELFF
TRBV7-8	TRBJ2-1	TRBD2	NA	TGTGCCAGCAGCTCCCTAGCGGTGACCTACAATGAGCAGTTCTTC	CASSSLAVTYNEQFF
TRBV5-4	TRBJ2-5	NA	many	TGTGCCAGCAGCTTGGAGTTCAACAGAGAGACCCAGTACTTC	CASSLEFNRETQYF
TRBV7-9	TRBJ1-4	TRBD1	few	TGTGCCAGCAGCGCACCCAACAGCGGGACAGGGGATGAAAAACTGTTTTTT	CASSAPNSGTGDEKLFF
TRBV7-9	TRBJ1-1	TRBD1	NA	TGTGCCAGCAGCTTAGGACAGGGGGTGGGTGAAGCTTTCTTT	CASSLGQGVGEAFF
TRBV5-1	TRBJ1-4	TRBD1	few	TGCGCCAGCAGCCCAAAGGGGGCAGCAACGGGTGAAAAACTGTTTTTT	CASSPKGAATGEKLFF
TRBV7-2	TRBJ2-7	TRBD2	NA	TGTGCCAGCAGCCCCCTGGGACTAGCGGCTTACGAGCAGTACTTC	CASSPLGLAAYEQYF
TRBV10-1	TRBJ2-2	NA	NA	TGCGCCAGCGGGACACTCACCGGGGAGCTGTTTTTT	CASGTLTGELFF
TRBV27	TRBJ2-7	NA	few	TGTGCCAGCAGTTCCCCTAGCCGCTCCTACGAGCAGTACTTC	CASSSPSRSYEQYF
TRBV5-1	TRBJ1-2	NA	NA	TGCGCCAGCAGCTTTTTTCAGGGATCGAACTATGGCTACACCTTC	CASSFFQGSNYGYTF
TRBV5-6	TRBJ2-2	NA	few	TGTGCCAGCAGCTTGGAACAGCTCACCGGGGAGCTGTTTTTT	CASSLEQLTGELFF
TRBV19	TRBJ1-5	NA	NA	TGTGCCAGTAGTGTGGCTACAGATAGCAATCAGCCCCAGCATTTT	CASSVATDSNQPQHF
TRBV5-1	TRBJ1-1	NA	few	TGCGCCAGCAGCTTGGGGAGCGACAGGACGAACACTGAAGCTTTCTTT	CASSLGSDRTNTEAFF
TRBV6-5	TRBJ1-1	TRBD1	NA	TGTGCCAGCAGTTCAGGACAGGGGGCTACTGAAGCTTTCTTT	CASSSGQGATEAFF
TRBV5-4	TRBJ1-2	NA	NA	TGTGCCAGCAGCTTGGATCCCGGGGGCTATGGCTACACCTTC	CASSLDPGGYGYTF
TRBV9	TRBJ2-3	NA	NA	TGTGCCAGCACCCCAGGGGTGACCACAGATACGCAGTATTTT	CASTPGVTTDTQYF
TRBV2	TRBJ2-3	TRBD2	NA	TGTGCCAGCAGTGAATACCCGGGGACTAGCGGGGGAACAGATACGCAGTATTTT	CASSEYPGTSGGTDTQYF
TRBV4-1	TRBJ1-2	TRBD1	few	TGCGCCAGCAGCCGCCTTAACAGGGGAGACTATGGCTACACCTTC	CASSRLNRGDYGYTF
TRBV11-1	TRBJ2-7	NA	NA	TGTGCCAGCAGCTTACTCCAGGGTAAGGTAGGCGAGCAGTACTTC	CASSLLQGKVGEQYF
TRBV6-6	TRBJ2-5	NA	NA	TGTGCCAGCAGGCAGTCGGAGACCCAGTACTTC	CASRQSETQYF
TRBV5-1	TRBJ2-3	TRBD1	NA	TGCGCCAGCAGCCTGGACAGGGGGGCAGATACGCAGTATTTT	CASSLDRGADTQYF
TRBV5-1	TRBJ2-7	TRBD1	few	TGCGCCAGCAGCCCGGACAGGGGGGTCGAGCAGTACTTC	CASSPDRGVEQYF
TRBV10-3	TRBJ2-5	TRBD1	NA	TGTGCCATCAGGGGTGCAGGGGGTCAAGAGACCCAGTACTTC	CAIRGAGGQETQYF
TRBV2	TRBJ1-5	NA	few	TGTGCCAGCAGCGAAAGGAGGGTTACTCAGCCCCAGCATTTT	CASSERRVTQPQHF
TRBV29-1	TRBJ1-2	TRBD1	NA	TGCAGCGGCACAGGGGGCGCGGGTGGCTACACCTTC	CSGTGGAGGYTF
TRBV4-3	TRBJ2-3	TRBD2	NA	TGCGCCAGCAGCCAAGATTTAGCGGGGGGGAGGGATACGCAGTATTTT	CASSQDLAGGRDTQYF
TRBV7-2	TRBJ1-1	NA	few	TGTGCCAGCAGCTTGCAGGGGAACACTGAAGCTTTCTTT	CASSLQGNTEAFF
TRBV2	TRBJ2-2	NA	NA	TGTGCCAGCAGTCCTATGTTAGGAACTAGGGAGCTGTTTTTT	CASSPMLGTRELFF
TRBV7-9	TRBJ2-3	TRBD2	few	TGTGCCAGCAGCTTACTAGCGGCAGATACGCAGTATTTT	CASSLLAADTQYF
TRBV6-6	TRBJ2-5	NA	few	TGTGCCAGCAGTTCGACTCGGGGGGAGACCCAGTACTTC	CASSSTRGETQYF
TRBV18	TRBJ2-7	TRBD1	NA	TGTGCCAGCTCACCGGACAGGTCCTACGAGCAGTACTTC	CASSPDRSYEQYF
TRBV9	TRBJ2-6	NA	NA	TGTGCCAGCAGCGTAGGGCCAGGGCCTGGGGCCAACGTCCTGACTTTC	CASSVGPGPGANVLTF
TRBV2	TRBJ1-1	NA	NA	TGTGCCAGCAGCGGAGACAGAAACACTGAAGCTTTCTTT	CASSGDRNTEAFF
TRBV2	TRBJ2-7	NA	few	TGTGCCAGCAGTCCCCACTACGAGCAGTACTTC	CASSPHYEQYF
TRBV6-5	TRBJ2-5	NA	NA	TGTGCCAGCAGTGCCGGGATAAAAGAGACCCAGTACTTC	CASSAGIKETQYF
TRBV7-9	TRBJ1-4	NA	NA	TGTGCCAGCATTGGGGGAGGGGGGACAACTAATGAAAAACTGTTTTTT	CASIGGGGTTNEKLFF
TRBV21-1	TRBJ2-1	NA	NA	TGTGCCAGCAGCAAAGTTAACGGACAGGGGGCGATTGAGCAGTTCTTC	CASSKVNGQGAIEQFF
TRBV7-9	TRBJ2-5	TRBD2	NA	TGTGCCAGCAGCTTCTCCATCGTTTTAGCGGGGAAAGAGACCCAGTACTTC	CASSFSIVLAGKETQYF
TRBV29-1	TRBJ2-2	TRBD2	NA	TGCAGCGTTGGACTAGCGGGGGGGCCGAACACCGGGGAGCTGTTTTTT	CSVGLAGGPNTGELFF
TRBV5-6	TRBJ2-7	NA	few	TGTGCCAGCAGCTTGTATTCAGGGGTCTCCTACGAGCAGTACTTC	CASSLYSGVSYEQYF
TRBV6-5	TRBJ1-1	NA	few	TGTGCCAGCTGTGGAGAGGGGGAGAACACTGAAGCTTTCTTT	CASCGEGENTEAFF
TRBV18	TRBJ2-7	TRBD2	NA	TGTGCCAGCTCAGTTAGCGGGGGGGCCAGCGAGCAGTACTTC	CASSVSGGASEQYF
TRBV19	TRBJ2-2	TRBD1	NA	TGTGCCAGTAGTACCCGGACAGGGGATAAGAAGAAGCTGTTTTTT	CASSTRTGDKKKLFF
TRBV5-1	TRBJ1-2	TRBD1	few	TGCGCCAGCAGCTTTACATTCACCGATGGACAGGTTGGTGGTGGCTACACCTTC	CASSFTFTDGQVGGGYTF
TRBV6-6	TRBJ1-4	TRBD1	few	TGTGCCAGCAGTACCCCGGGACAGGGCAATGAAAAACTGTTTTTT	CASSTPGQGNEKLFF
TRBV5-1	TRBJ1-3	NA	few	TGCGCCAGCAGCTTAGCGTCAAAAGTCTCTGGAAACACCATATATTTT	CASSLASKVSGNTIYF
TRBV18	TRBJ2-1	TRBD2	few	TGTGCCAGCTCACCACGCGTAGCGGGGGATGAGCAGTTCTTC	CASSPRVAGDEQFF
TRBV29-1	TRBJ1-4	NA	few	TGCAGCGTTGGGGGGGGCGCATCCGAAAAACTGTTTTTT	CSVGGGASEKLFF
TRBV10-3	TRBJ2-3	NA	few	TGTGCCATAAACAGGGGGGGATCCCAAGATACGCAGTATTTT	CAINRGGSQDTQYF
TRBV7-2	TRBJ1-5	TRBD1	NA	TGTGCCAGCAGCGACCGGGACAGCTATCAGCCCCAGCATTTT	CASSDRDSYQPQHF
TRBV11-2	TRBJ1-6	NA	few	TGTGCCAGCAGCGTTATCCAGAATTCACCCCTCCACTTT	CASSVIQNSPLHF
TRBV19	TRBJ1-2	NA	few	TGTGCCAGTAGGATAGGCGTGGAGGTTACCTATGGCTACACCTTC	CASRIGVEVTYGYTF
TRBV6-1	TRBJ2-2	NA	NA	TGTGCCAGCAGCAAGAGACAGGCGAACACCGGGGAGCTGTTTTTT	CASSKRQANTGELFF
TRBV18	TRBJ1-1	NA	few	TGTGCCAGCTCACCAGGAGGAAGGACTGAAGCTTTCTTT	CASSPGGRTEAFF